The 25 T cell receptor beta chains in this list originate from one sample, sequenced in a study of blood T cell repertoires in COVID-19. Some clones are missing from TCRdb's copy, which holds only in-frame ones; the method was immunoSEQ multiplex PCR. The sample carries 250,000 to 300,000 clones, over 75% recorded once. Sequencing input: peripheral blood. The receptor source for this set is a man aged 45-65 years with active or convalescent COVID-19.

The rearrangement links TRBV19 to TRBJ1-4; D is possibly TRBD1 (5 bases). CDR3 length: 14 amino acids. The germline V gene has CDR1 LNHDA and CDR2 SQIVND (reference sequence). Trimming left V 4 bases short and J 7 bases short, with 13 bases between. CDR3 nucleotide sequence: TGTGCCAGTAGTAGCCAGGGATCGGTTGAAAAACTGTTTTTT. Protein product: CASSSQGSVEKLFF. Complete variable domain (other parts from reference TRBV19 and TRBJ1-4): DGGITQSPKYLFRKEGQNVTLSCEQNLNHDAMYWYRQDPGQGLRLIYYSQIVNDFQKGDIAEGYSVSREKKESFPLTVTSAQKNPTAFYLCASSSQGSVEKLFFGSGTQLSVL.

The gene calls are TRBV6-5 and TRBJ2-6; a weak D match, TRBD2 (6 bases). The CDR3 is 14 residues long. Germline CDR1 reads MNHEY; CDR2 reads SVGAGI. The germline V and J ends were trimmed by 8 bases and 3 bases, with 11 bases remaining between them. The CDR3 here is CASGQGGGANVLTF. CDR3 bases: TGTGCCAGCGGGCAGGGAGGTGGGGCCAACGTCCTGACTTTC.

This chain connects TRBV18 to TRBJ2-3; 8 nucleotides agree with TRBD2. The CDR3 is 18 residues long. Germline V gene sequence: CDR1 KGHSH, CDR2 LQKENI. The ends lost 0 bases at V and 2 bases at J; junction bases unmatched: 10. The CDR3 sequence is CASSPPWGGRSPTDTQYF. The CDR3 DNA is TGTGCCAGCTCACCACCGTGGGGCGGGAGGTCCCCCACAGATACGCAGTATTTT.

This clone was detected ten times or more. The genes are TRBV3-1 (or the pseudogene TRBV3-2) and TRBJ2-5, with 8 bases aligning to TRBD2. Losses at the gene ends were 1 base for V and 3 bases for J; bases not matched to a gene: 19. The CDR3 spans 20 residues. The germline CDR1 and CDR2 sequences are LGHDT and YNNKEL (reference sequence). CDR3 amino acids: CASSQGNSGVTLGEEETQYF. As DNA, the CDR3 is TGTGCCAGCAGCCAAGGAAATAGCGGGGTAACCCTAGGGGAGGAAGAGACCCAGTACTTC.

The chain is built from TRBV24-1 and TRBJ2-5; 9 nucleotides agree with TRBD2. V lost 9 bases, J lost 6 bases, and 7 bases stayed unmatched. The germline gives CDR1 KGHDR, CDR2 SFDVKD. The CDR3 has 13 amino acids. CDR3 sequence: CATAGGPLQTQYF. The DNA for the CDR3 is TGTGCCACCGCGGGAGGGCCTCTGCAGACCCAGTACTTC.

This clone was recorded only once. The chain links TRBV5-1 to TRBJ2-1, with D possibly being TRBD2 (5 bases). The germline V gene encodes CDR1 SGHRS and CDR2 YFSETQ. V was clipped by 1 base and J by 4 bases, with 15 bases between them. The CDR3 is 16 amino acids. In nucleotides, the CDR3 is TGCGCCAGCAGCTTGAATACGGCGACTAATTACAATGAGCAGTTCTTC. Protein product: CASSLNTATNYNEQFF.

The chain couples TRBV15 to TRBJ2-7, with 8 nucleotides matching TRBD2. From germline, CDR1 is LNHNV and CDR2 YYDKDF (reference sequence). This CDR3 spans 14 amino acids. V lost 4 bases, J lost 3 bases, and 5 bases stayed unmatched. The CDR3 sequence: CATSTASGGYEQYF. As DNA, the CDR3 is TGTGCCACCAGCACCGCGAGCGGGGGCTACGAGCAGTACTTC.

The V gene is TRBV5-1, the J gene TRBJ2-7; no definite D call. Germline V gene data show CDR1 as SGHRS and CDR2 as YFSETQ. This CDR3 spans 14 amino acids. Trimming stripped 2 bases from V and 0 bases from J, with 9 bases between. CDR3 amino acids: CASSFTAGSYEQYF. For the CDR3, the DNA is TGCGCCAGCAGCTTTACAGCCGGCTCCTACGAGCAGTACTTC. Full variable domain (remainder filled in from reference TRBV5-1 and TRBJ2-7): KAGVTQTPRYLIKTRGQQVTLSCSPISGHRSVSWYQQTPGQGLQFLFEYFSETQRNKGNFPGRFSGRQFSNSRSEMNVSTLELGDSALYLCASSFTAGSYEQYFGPGTRLTVT.

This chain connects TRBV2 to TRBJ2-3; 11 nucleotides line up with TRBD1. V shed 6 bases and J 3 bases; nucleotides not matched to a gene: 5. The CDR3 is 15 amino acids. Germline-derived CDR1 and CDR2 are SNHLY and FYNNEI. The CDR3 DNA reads TGTGCCAGCAGGGACAGGGGGCATGGGACAGATACGCAGTATTTT. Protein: CASRDRGHGTDTQYF.

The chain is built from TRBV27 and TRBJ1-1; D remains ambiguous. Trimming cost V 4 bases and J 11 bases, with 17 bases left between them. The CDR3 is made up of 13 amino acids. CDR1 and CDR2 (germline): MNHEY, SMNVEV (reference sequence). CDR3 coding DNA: TGTGCCAGCAGTTCACGGATCTGGGGAGGCGCTTTCTTT. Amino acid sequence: CASSSRIWGGAFF.

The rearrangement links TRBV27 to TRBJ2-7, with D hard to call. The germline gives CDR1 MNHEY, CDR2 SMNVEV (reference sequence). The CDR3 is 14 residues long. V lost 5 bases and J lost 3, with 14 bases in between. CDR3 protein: CASSPPHTLYEQYF. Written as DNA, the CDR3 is TGTGCCAGCAGTCCACCCCACACCCTCTACGAGCAGTACTTC.

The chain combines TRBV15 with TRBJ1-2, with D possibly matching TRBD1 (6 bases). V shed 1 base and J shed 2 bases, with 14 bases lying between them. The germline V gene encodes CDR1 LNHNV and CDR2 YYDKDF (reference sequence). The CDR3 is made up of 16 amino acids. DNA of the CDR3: TGTGCCACCAGCAGAGGACAGGCCGGGACGAACTATGGCTACACCTTC. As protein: CATSRGQAGTNYGYTF.

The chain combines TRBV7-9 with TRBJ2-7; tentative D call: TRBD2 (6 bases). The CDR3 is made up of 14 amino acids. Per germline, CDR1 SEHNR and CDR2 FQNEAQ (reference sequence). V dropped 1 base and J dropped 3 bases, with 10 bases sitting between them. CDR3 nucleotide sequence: TGTGCCAGCAGCTTAGGGGACTCGTACTACGAGCAGTACTTC. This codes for CASSLGDSYYEQYF.

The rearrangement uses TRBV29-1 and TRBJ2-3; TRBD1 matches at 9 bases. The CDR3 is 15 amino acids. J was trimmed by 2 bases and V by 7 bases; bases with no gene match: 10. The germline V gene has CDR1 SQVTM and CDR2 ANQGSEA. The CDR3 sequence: CSASRGTGYTDTQYF. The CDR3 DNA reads TGCAGCGCCTCAAGGGGGACAGGGTACACAGATACGCAGTATTTT.

The DNA for the CDR3 is TGCGCCAGCAGCTTGGGAGCGAGGGTCACTGAAGCTTTCTTT. Amino acid sequence: CASSLGARVTEAFF. The chain uses TRBV5-1 and TRBJ1-1; D gene unclear. Germline V CDR1 and CDR2: SGHRS, YFSETQ. This CDR3 is 14 amino acids long. Trimming left V 0 bases short and J 4 bases short, with 10 bases between. Combining the CDR3 with reference TRBV5-1 and TRBJ1-1 gives the whole variable domain KAGVTQTPRYLIKTRGQQVTLSCSPISGHRSVSWYQQTPGQGLQFLFEYFSETQRNKGNFPGRFSGRQFSNSRSEMNVSTLELGDSALYLCASSLGARVTEAFFGQGTRLTVV.

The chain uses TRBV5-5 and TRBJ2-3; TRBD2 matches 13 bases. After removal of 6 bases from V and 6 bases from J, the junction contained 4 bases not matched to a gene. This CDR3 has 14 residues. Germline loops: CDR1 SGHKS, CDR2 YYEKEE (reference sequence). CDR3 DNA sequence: TGTGCCAGCAAAACTAGCGGGAGGGCCGATACGCAGTATTTT. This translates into CASKTSGRADTQYF.

CDR3 sequence reads: CAISATGGNTGELFF. Written as DNA, the CDR3 is TGTGCCATCAGTGCGACAGGAGGGAACACCGGGGAGCTGTTTTTT. The chain recombines TRBV10-3 with TRBJ2-2; D is possibly TRBD1 (6 bases). The V end was cut by 4 bases, the J end by 1 base, with 10 bases between. The CDR3 spans 15 residues. Germline loops: CDR1 ENHRY, CDR2 SYGVKD.

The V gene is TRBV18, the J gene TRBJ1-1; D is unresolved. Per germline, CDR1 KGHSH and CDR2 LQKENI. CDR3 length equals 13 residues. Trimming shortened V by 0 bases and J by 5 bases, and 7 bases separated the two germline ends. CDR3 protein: CASSPPPGTEAFF. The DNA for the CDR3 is TGTGCCAGCTCACCACCGCCGGGGACTGAAGCTTTCTTT.

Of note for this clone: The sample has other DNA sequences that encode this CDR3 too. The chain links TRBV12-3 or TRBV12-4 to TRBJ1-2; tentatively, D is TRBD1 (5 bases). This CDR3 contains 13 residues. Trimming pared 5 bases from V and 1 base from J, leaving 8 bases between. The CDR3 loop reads CASSPQGNYGYTF. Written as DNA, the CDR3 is TGTGCCAGCAGTCCGCAGGGTAACTATGGCTACACCTTC.

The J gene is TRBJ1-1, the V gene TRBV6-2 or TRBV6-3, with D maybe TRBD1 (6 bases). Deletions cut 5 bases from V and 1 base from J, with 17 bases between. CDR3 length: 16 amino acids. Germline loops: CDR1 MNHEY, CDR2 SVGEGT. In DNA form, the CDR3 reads TGTGCCAGCAGTACTCGAAGACAGGAAAAGAACACTGAAGCTTTCTTT. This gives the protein CASSTRRQEKNTEAFF.

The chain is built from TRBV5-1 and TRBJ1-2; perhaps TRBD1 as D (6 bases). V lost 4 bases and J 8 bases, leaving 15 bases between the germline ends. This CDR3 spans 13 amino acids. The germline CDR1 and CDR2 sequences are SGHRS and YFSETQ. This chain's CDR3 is CASSPDSPWGYTF. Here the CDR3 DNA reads TGCGCCAGCAGCCCGGACAGCCCCTGGGGCTACACCTTC.

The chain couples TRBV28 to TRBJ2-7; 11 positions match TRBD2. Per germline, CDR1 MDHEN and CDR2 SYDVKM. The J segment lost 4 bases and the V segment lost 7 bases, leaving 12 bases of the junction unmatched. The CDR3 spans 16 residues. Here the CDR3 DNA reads TGTGCCAGCACCCCAAAGGGGCTAGCGGGAGGTTACGAGCAGTACTTC. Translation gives CASTPKGLAGGYEQYF. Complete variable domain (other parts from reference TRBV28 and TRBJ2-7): DVKVTQSSRYLVKRTGEKVFLECVQDMDHENMFWYRQDPGLGLRLIYFSYDVKMKEKGDIPEGYSVSREKKERFSLILESASTNQTSMYLCASTPKGLAGGYEQYFGPGTRLTVT.

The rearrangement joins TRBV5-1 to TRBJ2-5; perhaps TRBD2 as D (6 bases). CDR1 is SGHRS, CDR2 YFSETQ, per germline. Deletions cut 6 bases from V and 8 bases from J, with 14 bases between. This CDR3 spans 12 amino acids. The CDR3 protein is CASNSEGGTQYF. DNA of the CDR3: TGCGCCAGCAATTCGGAGGGTGGAACCCAGTACTTC.

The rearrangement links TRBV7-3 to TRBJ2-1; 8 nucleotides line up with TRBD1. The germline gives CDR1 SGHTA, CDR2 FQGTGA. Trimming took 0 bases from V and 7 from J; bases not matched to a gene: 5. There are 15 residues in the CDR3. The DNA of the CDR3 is TGTGCCAGCAGCTTAACGTGGACAGGGTTAAATGAGCAGTTCTTC. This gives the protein CASSLTWTGLNEQFF.

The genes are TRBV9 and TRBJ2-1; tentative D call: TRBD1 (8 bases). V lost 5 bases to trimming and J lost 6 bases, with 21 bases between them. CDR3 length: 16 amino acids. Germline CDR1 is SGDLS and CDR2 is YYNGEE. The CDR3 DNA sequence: TGTGCCAGCAGAGGGGAGGGGACAGGCTGGTCCAATGAGCAGTTCTTC. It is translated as CASRGEGTGWSNEQFF.